This T cell receptor beta chain was sequenced during a study of cytomegalovirus exposure and HLA in healthy donors (dated by TCRdb to 2015 to 2018). Looking at the study overall: According to an earlier analysis of 550 to 700 of the donors, about 170 million T cells yielded 117 million unique TCR beta sequences and 276 Gb of sequence data. About 300 gigabases of sequencing data and 78 million or so unique TCR sequences were included in an early release covering around 650 HLA-typed donors. Of the 398 genotyped donors, around 81% fell in the genetic ancestry cluster associated with self-reported Caucasian donors. The study aimed to test whether signatures of past pathogen exposure could be identified by cataloging public T cell receptors. The study profiled the T cell repertoires of about 720 subjects by immunosequencing and related them to cytomegalovirus serostatus. A separate validation cohort of roughly 110 different subjects was used in addition to the approximately 670-subject first cohort. The study combined high-throughput TCR immunosequencing, statistical association of individual TCRs with disease status, and machine learning to predict cytomegalovirus infection status. A later analysis re-examined previously published TCR beta repertoires from 500 to 700 donors and added high-resolution HLA genotyping to investigate patterns of TCR occurrence. The later analysis used no new phenotypic data to find candidate immune exposures, relying instead on TCR beta sequences and their occurrence across donors. An earlier analysis of 587 of the donors used high-throughput TCR beta sequencing to judge whether each TCR beta V gene segment behaved as functional or pseudogenic. Alongside the repertoire data, information on donor age, sex, ethnicity and CMV serostatus was compiled. A later genetic analysis used genome-wide SNP genotypes for about three fifths of the 666 donors, treating that subset as a discovery cohort. Every repertoire in the discovery cohort had been generated on one and the same sequencing platform. HLA typing included class I and class II loci at four-digit resolution. The number of donors typed differed by locus, with 629-630 for A, B, C, DRB1 and DQB1, roughly 520 for DQA1, nearly 610 for DPA1, and some 450 for DPB1. Four to six DR-DQ haplotypes were handled as single units for association and clustering, since linkage in the cohort was strong. Across about 370 genotyped donors of the cohort, an average of about 220,000 unique TCR beta nucleotide sequences per donor were sequenced, and roughly 20% of those sequences were non-productive. Broad study findings and their caveats: In a later analysis, several top co-occurrence clusters were reported to appear linked to parvovirus B19, influenza, CMV and Epstein-Barr virus. Because HLA typing was unavailable for some donors at each locus, only the typed subset was used in association tests. A few of the identified cytomegalovirus-associated TCR beta chains were confirmed in vitro to be specific for cytomegalovirus antigens. Immune exposure information for the cohort was limited to CMV serostatus. In an earlier analysis of 587 of the donors, most TCR beta V segments appeared in productive rearrangements about 90% or about 30% of the time, broadly matching IMGT annotations. In a later analysis, HLA-associated TCR beta chains were found to be more clonally expanded and to have lower generation probabilities than equally common non-associated chains. The authors suggested that the approach could potentially be extended to other disease states and immunological phenotypes. About 17 rarely observed V segments, including chromosome 9 orphons, were excluded from the earlier analysis of about 610 of the donors because counts were too low. Most CMV-associated TCR beta chains appeared to be HLA-restricted in a later analysis, and the HLA associations seemed to be driven largely by CMV exposure. The classifier was reported to diagnose cytomegalovirus status with high specificity and sensitivity in both the original cohort and the validation cohort. Correlated functional status among segregating V segments might reflect linkage disequilibrium, but an unknown experimental factor could not be ruled out. A total of 150 or so TCR beta chains were listed by the study as associated with cytomegalovirus. Some IMGT-functional V segments, including TRBV6-2 and TRBV6-3, could not be distinguished by the 87-base-pair reads and were therefore excluded. An association between a missense DCLRE1C variant and V-gene and J-gene trimming of TCR beta chains was found in a later genetic analysis and replicated in an independent cohort. A cluster of highly shared sequence variants was judged likely to be a technical artifact of the sequencing pipeline. Compared with the roughly 710-donor mean, donors in an Asian-associated ancestry cluster had fewer N-insertions in productive TCRs, according to a later genetic analysis. Specific HLA alleles were associated with roughly 17,000 TCR beta sequences at a false discovery rate of 0.05 in a later analysis. In this cohort, only TCR beta chains were sequenced, and detectable features were limited by the absence of alpha or paired-chain data. Roughly uniform sequencing depth across donors was assumed in presence/absence analyses, although this assumption may not hold. Across donors, most TCR sequences were observed very rarely, whereas some public TCRs were present in many individuals. According to a later analysis, TCR association rates differed among HLA loci, with DRB1 alleles showing the most associated TCRs and HLA-C alleles showing the fewest. Assigning TCR associations to individual alleles was difficult when HLA alleles, especially DR and DQ, strongly co-occurred. A further reported finding was that TCR beta sequences accurately predicted the HLA-A and HLA-B alleles for most subjects in the first cohort.

From its cysteine to its phenylalanine, the CDR3 spans 15 amino acids. Only CDR3 DNA remains: 45 bases, in frame from the first base. Sequences SEHNR (CDR1) and FQNEAQ (CDR2) are obtained from the germline V gene (reference sequence). As to this clone: Its antigen is not yet known. The germline gene is not matched at one end of the junction; a read error may be the cause.

Library prep was done by the immunoSEQ multiplex PCR assay. For the multiplex PCR, a mixture combining 60 forward primers for TCR Vbeta segments and 13 reverse primers for TCR Jbeta segments was used. The CDR3 region of rearranged TCR beta genes was amplified from genomic DNA by a multiplex PCR assay. On the Illumina HiSeq System, the amplified TCR beta libraries were sequenced as 87-base-pair reads. In the source study's methods: In a later analysis, roughly 80 million unique TCR beta chains were counted across the 666 repertoires, and roughly 10 million of these chains were shared by at least two donors. Raw reads were error-corrected and collapsed into unique sequences with a nearest-neighbor algorithm that merged closely related sequences to remove PCR and sequencing errors. To assign V, D and J gene segments, CDR3 sequences were aligned to IMGT reference sequences. For a sequence to be retained, a match of at least six nucleotides was required to both a V gene segment and a J gene segment. A rearrangement was called productive if the CDR3 had no stop codons and remained in frame with V and J, and every other rearrangement was called non-productive. CDR3 was defined by IMGT convention, running from the second conserved V-encoded cysteine to the conserved J-encoded phenylalanine. Sequences without an unambiguous match to a single V gene segment were excluded from the earlier analysis of several hundred of the donors. In an earlier analysis of some 590 of the donors, a V segment was called functional when productive rearrangements were above 56.7%, and segregating when the standard deviation between donors exceeded 5%. To diagnose cytomegalovirus status from the catalog of TCR beta chain sequences, a statistical classification framework was built. In a later analysis, V and J genes were assigned by comparing TCR nucleotide sequences against IMGT/GENE-DB human TR gene sequences. In a later analysis, CDR3 sequences and most-parsimonious VDJ recombination scenarios were assigned using the TCRdist pipeline. In a later analysis, each TCR beta chain was defined by its CDR3 amino acid sequence together with its V-gene family, and reads lacking a unique V-gene family were excluded. As a way to deal with suspected cross-contamination and a sequencing artifact, a later analysis dropped 500 to 700 nucleotide sequences that were highly shared and had low generation probability. In a later analysis, a clonal expansion index for each public chain was calculated from normalized within-repertoire ranks of inferred template counts. Generation probabilities in a later analysis came from a VDJ recombination model fitted to out-of-frame rearrangements, and those results were checked against IGoR. In a later analysis, TCR-TCR, TCR-HLA and TCR-CMV co-occurrence was scored with hypergeometric tests, and a repertoire-size bias correction was applied to TCR pairs. A later analysis estimated false discovery rates by permuting HLA or CMV assignments 20 times. In a later analysis, co-occurring TCRs were grouped using DBSCAN, and TCRdist sequence similarity was added for clustering within HLA-allele-positive subsets. Repertoires with fewer than 30,000 or more than 120,000 public chains were left out of co-occurrence clustering, as were a handful of repertoires with anomalous nucleotide sharing. As stored in TCRdb, this immuneACCESS dataset retains in-frame rearrangements with V and J assigned. A fraction of the clones does not appear; measured against another copy, unresolved V genes explain less than half of the discrepancy, and the remainder lacks a known reason. V and J calls and clone size are as listed in that table; D and trimming were resolved from the DNA. Recorded for this sample are roughly 120,000 clones; approximately 81% of them occurred a single time. Around 4.4% of the sample goes to the ten largest clones.

The cohort comprised 710 or so healthy bone marrow donors. All cohort members were sampled while nominally healthy, although unrecorded immune exposures were likely present. The donor was CMV seropositive and was included in the group of around 300 seropositive cohort members. A peripheral blood sample was collected from each donor, and TCR beta sequencing was performed on peripheral blood mononuclear cells. Genomic DNA extraction from the blood cell samples was performed with the Qiagen DNeasy Blood Extraction Kit. Material: PBMCs. The chain is assembled from TRBV7-9 and TRBJ2-7; D gene: possibly TRBD2, on 5 matching bases. This TCR was recovered from a man aged 25-40 years in good health and CMV-seropositive. The CDR3 region: CSSSLSFEGSGEQYF. The DNA is as follows: TGTTCCAGCAGCTTGTCTTTTGAGGGTTCGGGCGAGCAGTACTTC.